This T cell receptor beta chain was sequenced for a study of siplizumab effects on memory and regulatory T cells. Study-wide findings and caveats: A major contribution to the alloresponse seemed to be made by naive T cells, which seemed more diverse than memory cells. Proliferating siplizumab-culture Tregs lacked confirmation of suppressive function.

The data were produced by immunoSEQ multiplex PCR, yet TCRdb's version contains in-frame clones alone and is incomplete. There are 97,000 or so clones in the sample; 80% to 95% occur only once, and 0.9% to 1.4% lies in the top ten. With regard to this clone: The antigen remains unidentified.

The clonotype was recovered from a human donor in good health. Material: CD4+ T cells sorted from blood.

The CDR3 region is CASSLEAGVFYEQYF. The CDR3 DNA reads TGCGCCAGCAGCTTGGAGGCGGGAGTATTCTACGAGCAGTACTTC. The rearrangement uses TRBV5-1 and TRBJ2-7, with 7 bases lining up with TRBD2. The CDR3 covers 15 residues. Looked up from germline, CDR1 is SGHRS and CDR2 is YFSETQ. Germline trimming cut 0 bases from V and 3 bases from J; bases unmatched to any gene: 6.